This paragraph covers one T cell receptor beta chain sequence. Original methodology: Counts of nucleated cells, estimated from reference gene primer amplification, were obtained. TCRdb's copy holds only in-frame clones and misses some; the assay was immunoSEQ multiplex PCR. The V and J calls and the clone size are those of that table, but D and trimming were determined from the DNA. The table records some 180,000 clones, roughly 85% of them present only once. The data belong to a study of blood T cell repertoires in COVID-19. Overall study: The United States, Italy and Spain were the sources of the acute and convalescent COVID-19 samples. In each case, the material was cDNA or gDNA derived from T cells, B-cell-depleted T cells, or PBMCs.

The CDR3 consists of 18 residues. Trimming shortened V by 5 bases and J by 8 bases, and 28 bases separated the two germline ends. Germline lookup yields CDR1 SGHNT and CDR2 YENEEA. This receptor was identified in an older woman with acute or convalescent COVID-19. The sample comprised peripheral blood. The chain combines TRBV11-3 with TRBJ2-1; a weak D match, TRBD1 (5 bases). Written as DNA, the CDR3 is TGTGCCAGCAGCCCGTTGACAGATTTATCCCCCTCGGGTCATGAGCAGTTCTTC. It translates to CASSPLTDLSPSGHEQFF.